This T cell receptor (beta chain) appears in the sequencing data of a study of blood T cell repertoires in COVID-19. Turning to the study itself: Samples representing acute and convalescent COVID-19 were sourced from the United States, Italy and Spain. PBMCs, B-cell-depleted T cells, or T cells provided the cDNA or gDNA that made up the material.

In the authors' workflow: Reference gene primer amplification in the assay estimated nucleated cell counts. TCRdb's copy holds only in-frame clones and misses some; the assay was immunoSEQ multiplex PCR. The DNA was the basis for D and trimming; V, J and clone size are from that table. The table records 130,000 to 150,000 clones, approximately 80% of them present only once. The CDR3 sequence is 13 residues long. Germline V gene sequence: CDR1 SGHRS, CDR2 YFSETQ. The ends were cut back, 3 bases at V and 4 bases at J, with 10 bases in the middle. The specimen was peripheral blood. The chain joins TRBV5-1 to TRBJ1-2; TRBD1 is a possible D gene (6 bases). This TCR was sampled from a human donor in a cohort sampled during active COVID-19. This CDR3 reads CASSWDILYGYTF. CDR3 DNA sequence: TGCGCCAGCAGCTGGGACATCCTCTATGGCTACACCTTC.